Presented here are 29 T cell receptor beta chains from one specimen sequenced in a study of T cell responses to AZD1222 COVID-19 vaccine (dated by TCRdb to the early 2020s). The intended sense of this specimen's time point label: baseline before first vaccination. Library prep was done by the immunoSEQ multiplex PCR assay. This immuneACCESS table, as held by TCRdb, lists in-frame sequences with V and J called but not all clones. Of the missing ones, under half trace to an unresolved V gene in checked studies; the others have no known cause. A total of 100,000 to 120,000 clones appear in this sample, nearly 90% of them only once. The ten largest clones represent around 3.2% of the sample. Sample: peripheral blood, taken on day 0 of AZD1222 vaccination. All receptors derive from an adult in good health.

The V call is TRBV7-2, the J call TRBJ1-4; D unclear. The CDR3 has 13 residues. Germline lookup yields CDR1 SGHTA and CDR2 FQGNSA. V dropped 5 bases and J dropped 7 bases, with 11 bases sitting between them. CDR3 nucleotides: TGTGCCAGCAGCGACAATGTGGCTGAAAAACTGTTTTTT. It specifies CASSDNVAEKLFF.

The chain links TRBV19 to TRBJ2-3; 9 nucleotides align to TRBD2. The V gene's germline CDR1 is LNHDA and CDR2 SQIVND (reference sequence). The CDR3 length is 19 residues. The junction had 23 bases not matched to a gene; V was cut back by 7 bases and J by 6 bases. The CDR3 coding sequence is TGTGCCAGTACCCTTTTACCACCGAGGCGGGGGGGACAGATGGATACGCAGTATTTT. Its protein product is CASTLLPPRRGGQMDTQYF.

This clone appeared a few times. The identical CDR3 is also encoded by other nucleotide sequences in the sample. This chain connects TRBV7-2 to TRBJ2-7; 7 bases align to TRBD1. Losses at the gene ends were 4 bases for V and 1 base for J; bases not matched to a gene: 10. Germline V gives CDR1 SGHTA, CDR2 FQGNSA. CDR3 length: 16 residues. The CDR3 coding sequence is TGTGCCAGCAGCTCTAAAGGGGGCGTTAGTTCCTACGAGCAGTACTTC. Protein product: CASSSKGGVSSYEQYF.

This chain links TRBV5-1 with TRBJ2-7, with TRBD1 matching 12 bases. V shed 0 bases and J 5 bases; nucleotides not matched to a gene: 6. This CDR3 comprises 16 residues. Germline V gene lookup returns CDR1 SGHRS and CDR2 YFSETQ. The CDR3 is CASSLAGTGGIDEQYF. The CDR3 DNA is TGCGCCAGCAGCTTGGCGGGGACAGGGGGCATCGACGAGCAGTACTTC.

This chain links TRBV5-1 with TRBJ1-1; 9 bases align to TRBD1. J was trimmed by 5 bases and V by 4 bases; bases with no gene match: 9. This CDR3 region has 15 residues. The germline CDR1 and CDR2 sequences are SGHRS and YFSETQ. The CDR3, as DNA: TGCGCCAGCAGCCCAGAGGGACAGGGTAGGACTGAAGCTTTCTTT. Encoded protein: CASSPEGQGRTEAFF.

This chain links TRBV4-1 with TRBJ2-3; no clear D gene. Germline V gene lookup returns CDR1 MGHRA and CDR2 YSYEKL. The CDR3 loop spans 15 amino acids. Trimming removed 4 bases from V and 5 bases from J, with 16 bases in between. Here the CDR3 reads CASSPFTTSQDTQYF. DNA for the CDR3: TGCGCCAGCAGCCCTTTCACCACGTCACAAGATACGCAGTATTTT.

This chain connects TRBV28 to TRBJ1-1; D perhaps matches TRBD1 (5 bases). The CDR3 contains 14 residues. Germline CDR1 and CDR2: MDHEN and SYDVKM. Trimming stripped 3 bases from V and 1 base from J, with 9 bases between. Here the CDR3 reads CASSFIRENTEAFF. As DNA, the CDR3 is TGTGCCAGCAGTTTCATCAGGGAGAACACTGAAGCTTTCTTT.

This chain uses TRBV28 with TRBJ1-2; D may be TRBD1 (5 bases). CDR1 is MDHEN, CDR2 SYDVKM, per germline. The CDR3 is made up of 11 amino acids. V was clipped by 8 bases and J by 5 bases, with 9 bases between them. CDR3 amino acids: CASGAWYGYTF. The CDR3 DNA is TGTGCCAGCGGGGCATGGTATGGCTACACCTTC.

This clone was recorded once. This chain joins TRBV4-1 and TRBJ2-5; tentatively, D is TRBD2 (5 bases). This CDR3 contains 15 residues. The V gene lost 2 bases and the J gene lost 2 bases, with 12 bases spanning the gap. Germline loops: CDR1 MGHRA, CDR2 YSYEKL. The CDR3 DNA reads TGCGCCAGCAGCCAAACCCAGCGGTCACAAGAGACCCAGTACTTC. This encodes CASSQTQRSQETQYF.

The chain couples TRBV10-3 to TRBJ2-3; maybe TRBD1 (5 bases). Trimming cost V 0 bases and J 0 bases, with 10 bases left between them. The CDR3 covers 16 residues. The germline CDR1 and CDR2 sequences are ENHRY and SYGVKD. The CDR3 DNA is TGTGCCATCAGTGAGTCTACAGGTTCTAGCACAGATACGCAGTATTTT. This encodes CAISESTGSSTDTQYF.

CDR3 sequence: CARDRASTGQYF. The DNA for the CDR3 is TGTGCCAGAGACAGGGCATCCACTGGGCAGTACTTC. The chain couples TRBV6-4 to TRBJ2-7; 7 positions agree with TRBD1. V lost 9 bases to trimming and J lost 9 bases; unmatched junction nucleotides: 11. CDR3 length equals 12 residues. Looked up from germline, CDR1 is MRHNA and CDR2 is SNTAGT.

The chain carries TRBV18 and TRBJ2-4; 11 bases match TRBD2. The CDR3 is 17 amino acids. Germline V lookup: CDR1 KGHSH, CDR2 LQKENI. V was clipped by 0 bases and J by 8 bases; unmatched bases: 9. The CDR3 loop is CASSPPGSGRAGDIQYF. CDR3 DNA sequence: TGTGCCAGCTCACCACCGGGTAGCGGGAGGGCCGGAGACATTCAGTACTTC.

This chain uses TRBV3-1 (or the pseudogene TRBV3-2) with TRBJ1-5; D not resolved. V lost 4 bases and J lost 3, with 10 bases in between. CDR1 is LGHDT, CDR2 YNNKEL, per germline (reference sequence). The CDR3 runs to 14 residues. CDR3 sequence reads: CASSRGQANQPQHF. The CDR3, as DNA: TGTGCCAGCAGCCGAGGGCAGGCCAATCAGCCCCAGCATTTT.

The chain combines TRBV11-3 with TRBJ2-1; the match to TRBD1 covers 7 bases. Trimming at V came to 5 bases and at J to 5 bases, leaving 3 bases not matched to a gene. Germline CDR1 reads SGHNT; CDR2 reads YENEEA. This CDR3 spans 13 amino acids. CDR3 region: CASSEGANNEQFF. The CDR3 DNA follows: TGTGCCAGCAGCGAGGGGGCGAACAATGAGCAGTTCTTC. Full variable domain (missing parts from reference TRBV11-3 and TRBJ2-1): EAGVVQSPRYKIIEKKQPVAFWCNPISGHNTLYWYLQNLGQGPELLIRYENEEAVDDSQLPKDRFSAERLKGVDSTLKIQPAELGDSAVYLCASSEGANNEQFFGPGTRLTVL.

The chain uses TRBV19 and TRBJ1-2, with D unclear. CDR3 length: 11 amino acids. V dropped 7 bases and J dropped 5 bases, with 8 bases sitting between them. The germline V gene has CDR1 LNHDA and CDR2 SQIVND (reference sequence). CDR3 in amino acids: CASTTAYGYTF. The DNA for the CDR3 is TGTGCCAGTACCACCGCGTATGGCTACACCTTC.

The gene calls are TRBV19 and TRBJ2-3; 15 bases line up with TRBD2. The trim removed 6 bases at V and 6 bases at J, leaving 7 bases unmatched. This CDR3 is built from 16 residues. Per germline, CDR1 LNHDA and CDR2 SQIVND (reference sequence). CDR3 in DNA: TGTGCCAGTAGGCCCGGACTAGCGGGGGGGCTGGATACGCAGTATTTT. Protein: CASRPGLAGGLDTQYF.

This chain uses TRBV25-1 with TRBJ1-2; 8 nucleotides align to TRBD1. CDR3 length: 15 residues. Germline-derived CDR1 and CDR2 are MGHDK and SYGVNS. V was clipped by 4 bases and J by 6 bases; unmatched bases: 10. The CDR3 sequence: CASSATGGILDGYTF. CDR3 bases: TGTGCCAGCAGTGCAACAGGGGGAATCCTGGATGGCTACACCTTC.

This rearrangement joins TRBV24-1 to TRBJ2-7; no definite D call. V lost 3 bases and J 5 bases, leaving 10 bases between the germline ends. CDR1 is KGHDR, CDR2 SFDVKD, per germline. The CDR3 covers 13 residues. DNA for the CDR3: TGTGCCACCAGTGATCCTAACGTCGACGAGCAGTACTTC. Protein: CATSDPNVDEQYF.

The chain couples TRBV18 to TRBJ1-2; 7 positions match TRBD1. Unmatched junction bases numbered 8, after V lost 6 bases and J lost 1 base. The CDR3 contains 15 residues. Germline-derived CDR1 and CDR2 are KGHSH and LQKENI. The CDR3 protein is CASSLTGEINYGYTF. DNA of the CDR3: TGTGCCAGCTCCCTTACAGGGGAAATTAACTATGGCTACACCTTC.

The CDR3 nucleotides read TGCGCCAGCAGCTTGTCTGGAACGCAAGAGACCCAGTACTTC. Its translation is CASSLSGTQETQYF. V is TRBV5-1 and J is TRBJ2-5, with no clear D. With 1 base removed from V and 2 bases from J, the gap between germline ends came to 9 bases. Germline loops: CDR1 SGHRS, CDR2 YFSETQ. CDR3 length equals 14 residues.

The chain links TRBV19 to TRBJ2-5, with D possibly matching TRBD1 (6 bases). CDR3 length: 17 residues. Trimming left V 6 bases short and J 3 bases short, with 23 bases between. Germline CDR1 reads LNHDA; CDR2 reads SQIVND (reference sequence). The CDR3 DNA sequence: TGTGCCAGTAGGCCCAAAGACTTCGACAGGCGTAAAGAGACCCAGTACTTC. Amino acid sequence: CASRPKDFDRRKETQYF.

The V and J genes are TRBV28 and TRBJ1-2, with 12 bases aligning to TRBD1. Germline assignment: CDR1 MDHEN and CDR2 SYDVKM. This CDR3 comprises 17 residues. The V gene end was trimmed by 6 bases and the J gene end by 4 bases; junction bases not matched to a gene: 12. CDR3 sequence reads: CASSPSGTGGRGYGYTF. DNA of the CDR3: TGTGCCAGCAGCCCATCCGGGACAGGGGGCAGGGGCTATGGCTACACCTTC.

The chain recombines TRBV5-4 with TRBJ2-5; the D call may be TRBD1 or TRBD2 (5 bases each). The germline V gene has CDR1 SGHNT and CDR2 YYREEE (reference sequence). The CDR3 extends over 13 amino acids. Deletions cut 2 bases from V and 6 bases from J, with 11 bases between. This CDR3 is CASSFWGKKTQYF. In DNA form, the CDR3 reads TGTGCCAGCAGCTTCTGGGGGAAGAAGACCCAGTACTTC.

This chain uses TRBV19 with TRBJ1-6; perhaps TRBD1 as D (5 bases). The CDR3 is 17 amino acids. The germline CDR1 and CDR2 sequences are LNHDA and SQIVND (reference sequence). Trimming took off 5 bases at V and 7 bases at J, with 21 bases between the two ends. The CDR3 region has the DNA TGTGCCAGTAGTGAAGGGTCTGGGGCAGGCGGAAATTCACCCCTCCACTTT. Protein: CASSEGSGAGGNSPLHF.

CDR3 coding DNA: TGTGCCAGCAGCTTAGGACAGGGAGATGGCTACACCTTC. Protein product: CASSLGQGDGYTF. J is TRBJ1-2 and V is TRBV7-3; TRBD1 aligns across 8 bases. V trimming: 2 bases; J trimming: 6 bases; junction bases outside the gene matches: 2. The CDR3 covers 13 residues. Per the germline V gene, CDR1 is SGHTA and CDR2 is FQGTGA.

This sequence joins TRBV11-3 and TRBJ2-1; 8 bases are a match to TRBD2. Germline V gene sequence: CDR1 SGHNT, CDR2 YENEEA. The ends lost 5 bases at V and 7 bases at J; junction bases unmatched: 13. The CDR3 covers 16 residues. For the CDR3, the DNA is TGTGCCAGCAGCCCCAGCCCCCTTCAGCGGGGGAATGAGCAGTTCTTC. As protein: CASSPSPLQRGNEQFF.

The chain is built from TRBV29-1 and TRBJ2-3, with TRBD2 matching 10 bases. The CDR3 consists of 15 residues. Unmatched junction bases numbered 9, after V lost 4 bases and J lost 5 bases. Germline CDR1 is SQVTM and CDR2 is ANQGSEA. CDR3 region: CSVGLLAGAEDTQYF. DNA of the CDR3: TGCAGCGTTGGCCTGCTAGCGGGGGCCGAAGATACGCAGTATTTT.

This chain links TRBV11-2 with TRBJ1-2; D unclear. The germline V and J ends were trimmed by 4 bases and 8 bases, with 23 bases remaining between them. The CDR3 sequence is 16 residues long. Germline V CDR1 and CDR2: SGHAT, FQNNGV. This chain's CDR3 is CASSSLSLQTPRGYTF. In nucleotides, the CDR3 is TGTGCCAGCAGCTCTTTGAGTCTTCAAACCCCCAGGGGCTACACCTTC.

This clone occurred once. The J gene is TRBJ1-2, the V gene TRBV6-6, with a possible D match to TRBD1 (5 bases). Germline values: CDR1 MNHNY, CDR2 SVGAGI (reference sequence). With 6 bases removed from V and 6 bases from J, the gap between germline ends came to 11 bases. The CDR3 length is 12 residues. CDR3 region: CASRETEDGYTF. Written as DNA, the CDR3 is TGTGCCAGCAGGGAGACAGAGGATGGCTACACCTTC.